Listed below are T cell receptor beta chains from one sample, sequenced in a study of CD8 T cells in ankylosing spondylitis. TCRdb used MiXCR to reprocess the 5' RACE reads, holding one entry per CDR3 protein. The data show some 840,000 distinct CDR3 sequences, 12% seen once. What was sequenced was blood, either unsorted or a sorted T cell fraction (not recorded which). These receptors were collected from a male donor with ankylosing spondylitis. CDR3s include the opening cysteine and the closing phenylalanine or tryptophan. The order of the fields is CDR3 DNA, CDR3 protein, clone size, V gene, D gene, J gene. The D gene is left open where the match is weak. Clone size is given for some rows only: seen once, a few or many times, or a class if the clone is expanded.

TGTGCCAGCAGCTTAGGGGACAGGTTAAGCCCCTACGAGCAGTACTTC	CASSLGDRLSPYEQYF	few	TRBV7-2	TRBD1	TRBJ2-7
TGCAGTGCTAGCTTAGGGGGATACTCCTACGAGCAGTACTTC	CSASLGGYSYEQYF	NA	TRBV20-1	NA	TRBJ2-7
TGCGCCAGCAGCCAAGATCGGACTAGCGAACTCTACAATGAGCAGTTCTTC	CASSQDRTSELYNEQFF	NA	TRBV4-3	TRBD2	TRBJ2-1
TGCAGCGCAGGAGGTGGTAGAGCGGGTGCAACAGATACGCAGTATTTT	CSAGGGRAGATDTQYF	many	TRBV29-1	NA	TRBJ2-3
TGTGCCAGCAGCCACGGGACAGGGGTTCCAGATACGCAGTATTTT	CASSHGTGVPDTQYF	many	TRBV7-2	TRBD1	TRBJ2-3
TGTGCCAGCAGCTCCACCGGGACAAGGAACTATGGCTACACCTTC	CASSSTGTRNYGYTF	NA	TRBV11-2	NA	TRBJ1-2
TGTGCTAGCAGCATCACTAGATCCGAGACCCAGTACTTC	CASSITRSETQYF	NA	TRBV7-7	NA	TRBJ2-5
TGCAGTGCCACGACAGGGGGAAATTCACCCCTCCACTTT	CSATTGGNSPLHF	few	TRBV20-1	TRBD1	TRBJ1-6
TGTGCCAGCATTCGGGCAGGGGGAATCGGGGAGCTGTTTTTT	CASIRAGGIGELFF	NA	TRBV6-2/TRBV6-3	TRBD1	TRBJ2-2
TGCAGCGTTGGGGCTAGCGGGAGAGGGGGCACAGATACGCAGTATTTT	CSVGASGRGGTDTQYF	many	TRBV29-1	TRBD2	TRBJ2-3
TGTGCCAGCAGCTCAAAGGCTAGCTTTTCGGATACGCAGTATTTT	CASSSKASFSDTQYF	NA	TRBV9	NA	TRBJ2-3
TGTGCCAGCAGCTGGGACCCCGTCGACGAGCAGTACTTC	CASSWDPVDEQYF	NA	TRBV7-2	NA	TRBJ2-7
TGCGCCAGCAGCCAAGGGCGCTCCGGGGACAAAGCTTTCTTT	CASSQGRSGDKAFF	few	TRBV4-3	NA	TRBJ1-1
TGCAGTGCTAGAGATCCACGATACGGGGGGTACACAGATACGCAGTATTTT	CSARDPRYGGYTDTQYF	few	TRBV20-1	TRBD2	TRBJ2-3
TGTGCCAGCAGTTACGGGGGACAGGATAGCACAGATACGCAGTATTTT	CASSYGGQDSTDTQYF	few	TRBV6-5	TRBD1	TRBJ2-3
TGTGCCAGCAGCTCTAACGCCTGGGGTAATCAGCCCCAGCATTTT	CASSSNAWGNQPQHF	few	TRBV7-8	NA	TRBJ1-5
TGTGCCAGCAGCTTCCGACAGGGTGGAGATACGCAGTATTTT	CASSFRQGGDTQYF	many	TRBV7-2	TRBD1	TRBJ2-3
TGCAGTGCTCGGACAGGCGGAAATCAGCCCCAGCATTTT	CSARTGGNQPQHF	many	TRBV20-1	TRBD1	TRBJ1-5
TGTGCCAGCAGTTACCTGACTAACTCACCCCTCCACTTT	CASSYLTNSPLHF	NA	TRBV6-5	NA	TRBJ1-6
TGCGCCAGCAGCTTTGGCCCTGTGAACACCGGGGAGCTGTTTTTT	CASSFGPVNTGELFF	NA	TRBV5-1	NA	TRBJ2-2
TGTGCCAGCAGCCGCATCGGGGGGGCCGGTGGAAACACCATATATTTT	CASSRIGGAGGNTIYF	few	TRBV3-1	NA	TRBJ1-3
TGTGCCAGCTCACCCGACCCCATTGGGACCCAGTACTTC	CASSPDPIGTQYF	NA	TRBV18	NA	TRBJ2-5
TGCGCCAGCAGCCAAGGACTAGCGCTGAACACCGGGGAGCTGTTTTTT	CASSQGLALNTGELFF	NA	TRBV4-3	TRBD2	TRBJ2-2
TGTGCCAGCAGCCCATGGGGCGGGAGGGCAAACCGGCCCTACGAGCAGTACTTC	CASSPWGGRANRPYEQYF	few	TRBV11-2	TRBD2	TRBJ2-7
TGCAGTGCTAGAGATGACAGGGGGGGAGAGACCCAGTACTTC	CSARDDRGGETQYF	few	TRBV20-1	TRBD1	TRBJ2-5
TGCAGCGTTGTCATCCGGAGCTCCTACGAGCAGTACTTC	CSVVIRSSYEQYF	few	TRBV29-1	NA	TRBJ2-7
TGTGCCAGCAGCCCCCATGAGTACAATGAGCAGTTCTTC	CASSPHEYNEQFF	NA	TRBV11-2	NA	TRBJ2-1
TGCGCCAGCTCCCCCGAGAGGGGGAACACCGGGGAGCTGTTTTTT	CASSPERGNTGELFF	few	TRBV5-1	NA	TRBJ2-2
TGCGCCAGCAGCCGAAGGGCCGTGACCGAAAGCTCCTACGAGCAGTACTTC	CASSRRAVTESSYEQYF	many	TRBV4-1	NA	TRBJ2-7
TGTGCCAGCAGCTACAGGGGAGCGGCCGACAATGAGCAGTTCTTC	CASSYRGAADNEQFF	NA	TRBV7-2	TRBD1	TRBJ2-1
TGTGCCAGCGGTCAAACGACAGGGTATCTCTACGAGCAGTACTTC	CASGQTTGYLYEQYF	NA	TRBV2	TRBD1	TRBJ2-7
TGTGCCAGCAGCTTTAGTCGTGCCGCGACGGGTCCCTACGAGCAGTACTTC	CASSFSRAATGPYEQYF	many	TRBV7-9	NA	TRBJ2-7
TGTGCCAGCAGTTTAGGGCAGGATTATGAAGCTTTCTTT	CASSLGQDYEAFF	few	TRBV28	NA	TRBJ1-1
TGCAGTGCCCTCAGAGGCGGGAACACCGGGGAGCTGTTTTTT	CSALRGGNTGELFF	few	TRBV20-1	NA	TRBJ2-2
TGTGCCAGCAGTGACTCAGGGGGTCTCTCCTACGAGCAGTACTTC	CASSDSGGLSYEQYF	few	TRBV6-4	NA	TRBJ2-7
TGTGCCAGCAGCCCGCTTGGTGTGTATGGCTACACCTTC	CASSPLGVYGYTF	NA	TRBV7-9	NA	TRBJ1-2
TGCAGCGTTTTGGGGACAGGGTCTAGCACAGATACGCAGTATTTT	CSVLGTGSSTDTQYF	many	TRBV29-1	TRBD1	TRBJ2-3
TGTGCCAGCAGTTACCCGGCCCGTCAGCAGTACTTC	CASSYPARQQYF	few	TRBV6-2/TRBV6-3	NA	TRBJ2-7